This passage covers 8 T cell receptor beta chains from one sample sequenced in a study of blood T cell repertoires in COVID-19. Sequencing used immunoSEQ multiplex PCR; TCRdb keeps in-frame clones, though not all of them. The sample contains approximately 69,000 clones, 81% of which appear only once. Sequencing used peripheral blood. The source of these receptors is a woman between 65 and 79 years old with acute or convalescent COVID-19.

The chain has TRBV5-4 and TRBJ2-3; D not resolved. V dropped 0 bases and J dropped 0 bases, with 14 bases sitting between them. The CDR3 has 17 amino acids. Germline CDR1 and CDR2: SGHNT and YYREEE (reference sequence). CDR3 loop: CASSLAGRSSSTDTQYF. CDR3 sequence (DNA): TGTGCCAGCAGCTTGGCGGGTCGTTCATCCAGCACAGATACGCAGTATTTT.

This sequence joins TRBV7-3 and TRBJ2-7, with 8 bases identical to TRBD2. V lost 4 bases, J lost 4 bases, and 12 bases stayed unmatched. Per the germline V gene, CDR1 is SGHTA and CDR2 is FQGTGA. The CDR3 is made up of 16 amino acids. The CDR3 nucleotides are TGTGCCAGCAGCTCACTAGCGGATCTGGGTAGGTACGAGCAGTACTTC. The encoded protein is CASSSLADLGRYEQYF.

The J gene is TRBJ1-1, the V gene TRBV29-1; 12 bases agree with TRBD1. The germline CDR1 and CDR2 sequences are SQVTM and ANQGSEA. The CDR3 loop spans 13 amino acids. The J segment lost 6 bases and the V segment lost 2 bases, leaving 1 base of the junction unmatched. This CDR3 reads CSVERDRGPEAFF. CDR3 nucleotide sequence: TGCAGCGTTGAAAGGGACAGGGGGCCTGAAGCTTTCTTT.

The chain has TRBV6-2 or TRBV6-3 and TRBJ1-2; 10 positions match TRBD1. This CDR3 comprises 15 residues. The ends lost 6 bases at V and 2 bases at J; junction bases unmatched: 6. Germline CDR1 is MNHEY and CDR2 is SVGEGT. The CDR3: CASSFPGQGNYGYTF. CDR3 bases: TGTGCCAGCAGCTTTCCGGGACAGGGGAACTATGGCTACACCTTC.

The CDR3 region has the DNA TGCGCCAGCAGCTTGGTCAGGGGGTCAGGAACGAACACCGGGGAGCTGTTTTTT. Translating gives CASSLVRGSGTNTGELFF. The gene calls are TRBV5-1 and TRBJ2-2; 7 bases agree with TRBD1. The CDR3 consists of 18 residues. The J segment lost 0 bases and the V segment lost 0 bases, leaving 8 bases of the junction unmatched. Germline assignment: CDR1 SGHRS and CDR2 YFSETQ.

The rearrangement joins TRBV18 to TRBJ1-2, with D uncertain. Germline values: CDR1 KGHSH, CDR2 LQKENI. Between the trimmed V and J ends, which lost 1 base and 8 bases, there was a span of 14 bases. The CDR3 has 14 amino acids. The CDR3 loop reads CASSPQDGRGGYTF. In DNA form, the CDR3 reads TGTGCCAGCTCACCACAGGATGGCCGCGGGGGCTACACCTTC.

This chain connects TRBV3-1 (or the pseudogene TRBV3-2) to TRBJ1-2; the D gene is possibly TRBD1 (5 bases). The V end was cut by 1 base, the J end by 2 bases, with 8 bases between. The CDR3 is made up of 14 amino acids. Germline values: CDR1 LGHDT, CDR2 YNNKEL (reference sequence). As DNA, the CDR3 is TGTGCCAGCAGCCAAGTCAGGGCCAACTATGGCTACACCTTC. It specifies CASSQVRANYGYTF.

The chain joins TRBV28 to TRBJ2-7; D unclear. The V gene's germline CDR1 is MDHEN and CDR2 SYDVKM. This CDR3 comprises 13 residues. V was cut by 5 bases and J by 2 bases, with 10 bases left in between. The CDR3 DNA is TGTGCCAGCAGTCCCCCTCAGGCCTACGAGCAGTACTTC. This translates into CASSPPQAYEQYF. Full variable domain (remainder filled in from reference TRBV28 and TRBJ2-7): DVKVTQSSRYLVKRTGEKVFLECVQDMDHENMFWYRQDPGLGLRLIYFSYDVKMKEKGDIPEGYSVSREKKERFSLILESASTNQTSMYLCASSPPQAYEQYFGPGTRLTVT.